This T cell receptor beta chain was sequenced during a study of regulatory T cells in long-lasting Graves disease. Study findings and constraints: Among samples with persistent disease, TRBV28, TRBJ1-2 and TRBJ2-5 were favored. The persistent group shared about 2,600 public clonotypes, more than the 850 to 1,000 shared by new patients.

As to time point: newly diagnosed GD, antithyroid drugs for less than 3 months. TCR sequences were obtained from RNA taken from PBMCs. CDR3 length: 15 amino acids. Trimming cost V 4 bases and J 1 base, with 13 bases left between them. Germline V gives CDR1 SGHAT, CDR2 FQNNGV. CDR3 regions were amplified by Arm-PCR using iRepertoire HTBI primers to build TCR beta libraries. Via MiXCR, TCRdb re-called the multiplex PCR reads, giving one row per CDR3 protein. The table records some 370,000 distinct CDR3 sequences, approximately 12% of them present only once. Ten or more counts support this clonotype. As yet, its antigen is unknown. This sample also belongs to another study, concerning T cells in Graves' hyperthyroidism and ophthalmopathy. That source reports: Using the HTBI primer set, a first-round RT-PCR was run on the TCR CDR3.

The receptor was isolated from a woman younger than 30 with Graves disease. The chain recombines TRBV11-2 with TRBJ1-1, with unresolved D. The sample in question was peripheral blood mononuclear cells (PBMCs), obtained at new diagnosis, from a patient treated with antithyroid drugs. The CDR3 DNA follows: TGTGCCAGCAGCTCCTTCGACCGTTCGAACACTGAAGCTTTCTTT. This sequence encodes CASSSFDRSNTEAFF.